This TCR beta chain emerged from a study of CD8 T cells in Susac syndrome. cDNA came from roughly 0.53 to 1 ug RNA primed by random hexamers. TCRdb reprocessed the immunoSEQ multiplex PCR reads via MiXCR and lists one record per CDR3 protein. The sample shows approximately 200,000 distinct CDR3 sequences, roughly 94% of them seen only once. The CDR3 runs 14 residues. Trimming took off 5 bases at V and 9 bases at J, with 20 bases between the two ends. The genes are TRBV12-3 or TRBV12-4 and TRBJ2-7; a weak D match, TRBD1 (6 bases). The sequencing sample was made of CD4+ T cells from PBMCs. This sequence was found in a human donor with multiple sclerosis. CDR3 residues: CASSLSSQQGGQYF. The CDR3 DNA reads as TGTGCCAGCAGTCTCTCTTCCCAACAGGGTGGGCAGTACTTC.